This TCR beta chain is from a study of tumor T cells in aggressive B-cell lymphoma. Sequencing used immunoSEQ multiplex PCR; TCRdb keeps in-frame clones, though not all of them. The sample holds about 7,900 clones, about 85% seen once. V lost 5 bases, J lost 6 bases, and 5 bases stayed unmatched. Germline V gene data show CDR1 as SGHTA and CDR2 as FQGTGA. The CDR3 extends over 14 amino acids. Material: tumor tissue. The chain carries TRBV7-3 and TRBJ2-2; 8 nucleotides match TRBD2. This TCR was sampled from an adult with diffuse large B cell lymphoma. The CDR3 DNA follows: TGTGCCAGCAGCAAGGGACTAGGGGCCGGGGAGCTGTTTTTT. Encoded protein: CASSKGLGAGELFF.